These 20 T cell receptor beta chains were all obtained from the same sample, sequenced in a study of control samples from healthy donors and cancer patients. Some clones are missing from TCRdb's copy, which holds only in-frame ones; the method was immunoSEQ multiplex PCR. The data hold about 170,000 clones, with 91% observed a single time. Sequenced sample: blood. These receptors were collected from a young woman in good health.

CDR3 region: CASSLGDSFSNQPQHF. The CDR3 DNA reads TGTGCCAGCAGCTTAGGGGACAGTTTCAGCAATCAGCCCCAGCATTTT. The genes are TRBV7-8 and TRBJ1-5, with 7 bases aligning to TRBD1. V lost 1 base and J lost 1; bases outside the gene matches: 4. This CDR3 contains 16 residues. Germline values: CDR1 SGHVS, CDR2 FQNEAQ.

This clone was seen once. The V gene is TRBV6-4, the J gene TRBJ2-5, with a weak D call TRBD2 (6 bases). CDR3 length equals 15 residues. Trimming removed 6 bases at V and 1 base at J, with 15 bases between. Germline CDR1 is MRHNA and CDR2 is SNTAGT. CDR3 loop: CASSAEAGRQETQYF. Here the CDR3 DNA reads TGTGCCAGCAGCGCCGAGGCGGGGCGCCAAGAGACCCAGTACTTC.

The V call is TRBV12-3 or TRBV12-4, the J call TRBJ1-1; D perhaps matches TRBD1 (6 bases). V lost 4 bases to trimming and J lost 0 bases, with 6 bases between them. There are 13 residues in the CDR3. CDR3: CASSWDMNTEAFF. CDR3 nucleotides: TGTGCCAGCAGTTGGGACATGAACACTGAAGCTTTCTTT.

This clone was detected once. The chain joins TRBV5-1 to TRBJ2-5; D unresolved. The CDR3 is 14 amino acids. Germline CDR1 SGHRS, CDR2 YFSETQ. Trimming took 0 bases from V and 3 from J, leaving 9 bases between them. The chain's CDR3 is CASSLGHLEETQYF. The CDR3 nucleotides are TGCGCCAGCAGCTTGGGACACCTCGAAGAGACCCAGTACTTC.

V and J are TRBV13 and TRBJ2-3, with D possibly matching TRBD2 (6 bases). The V and J ends lost 6 bases and 0 bases respectively, with 13 bases between them. CDR1 and CDR2 (germline): PRHDT, FYEKMQ (reference sequence). CDR3 length equals 15 residues. The CDR3 DNA follows: TGTGCCAGCAGACAAACCGGGACTAGCACAGATACGCAGTATTTT. It codes for CASRQTGTSTDTQYF.

This clone was seen once. In DNA form, the CDR3 reads TGTACCAGCAGCCCTTACAATGAGCAGTTCTTC. It translates to CTSSPYNEQFF. The chain has TRBV7-2 and TRBJ2-1, with D hard to call. This CDR3 region has 11 residues. Germline V gene lookup returns CDR1 SGHTA and CDR2 FQGNSA. The V end lost 5 bases, the J end lost 4 bases, and 3 bases lay between the germline ends.

The V gene is TRBV28, the J gene TRBJ2-7, with 8 bases that match TRBD2. Losses at the gene ends were 3 bases for V and 7 bases for J; bases not matched to a gene: 8. Per germline, CDR1 MDHEN and CDR2 SYDVKM. The CDR3 covers 14 residues. The CDR3 here is CASSFTPGGSEQYF. The CDR3 coding sequence is TGTGCCAGCAGTTTTACCCCGGGGGGGAGTGAGCAGTACTTC.

This clone came up a few times. The chain has TRBV15 and TRBJ2-4, with D possibly TRBD1 on 6 matching bases. The CDR3 totals 14 residues. Germline V CDR1 and CDR2: LNHNV, YYDKDF (reference sequence). V was cut by 8 bases and J by 9 bases, with 20 bases left in between. The CDR3 region is CATEDRKAHGIQYF. As DNA, the CDR3 is TGTGCCACCGAGGACAGAAAAGCGCATGGCATTCAGTACTTC.

This chain's CDR3 is CAWRGTGRSQPQHF. CDR3 nucleotides: TGTGCCTGGAGGGGGACAGGGAGGAGTCAGCCCCAGCATTTT. The chain links TRBV30 to TRBJ1-5; 9 nucleotides align to TRBD1. V was pared by 3 bases and J by 6 bases, with 6 bases of the junction left unmatched. The CDR3 has 14 residues. Germline CDR1 is GTSNPN and CDR2 is SVGIG (reference sequence).

V is TRBV11-3 and J is TRBJ1-6; 11 bases are a match to TRBD1. Per germline, CDR1 SGHNT and CDR2 YENEEA. With 1 base clipped from V and 10 bases from J, the junction kept 3 bases outside the gene matches. This CDR3 spans 15 amino acids. The CDR3 here is CASSLVGTGGSPLHF. As DNA, the CDR3 is TGTGCCAGCAGCTTAGTAGGGACAGGGGGATCACCCCTCCACTTT.

The gene calls are TRBV20-1 and TRBJ2-7; D unclear. The CDR3 is made up of 10 amino acids. V was clipped by 7 bases and J by 4 bases, with 8 bases between them. CDR1 is DFQATT, CDR2 SNEGSKA, per germline (reference sequence). The CDR3, as DNA: TGCAGTGACTACAGATACGAGCAGTACTTC. Its translation: CSDYRYEQYF.

The rearrangement links TRBV5-1 to TRBJ2-7; TRBD2 aligns across 9 bases. Germline trimming cut 1 base from V and 0 bases from J; bases unmatched to any gene: 8. Germline CDR1 and CDR2: SGHRS and YFSETQ. There are 17 residues in the CDR3. The DNA of the CDR3 is TGCGCCAGCAGCTTGACTAGCGGGCCCCCCTTCTCCTACGAGCAGTACTTC. Translation gives CASSLTSGPPFSYEQYF.

The chain is built from TRBV12-3 or TRBV12-4 and TRBJ2-5; the match to TRBD1 covers 7 bases. Germline trimming cut 5 bases from V and 7 bases from J; bases unmatched to any gene: 1. The CDR3 covers 11 residues. CDR3 amino acids: CASSKGATQYF. The CDR3 nucleotides read TGTGCCAGCAGTAAGGGGGCGACCCAGTACTTC.

The chain couples TRBV19 to TRBJ2-3, with 9 bases matching TRBD1. Unmatched junction bases numbered 4, after V lost 3 bases and J lost 0 bases. Germline V lookup: CDR1 LNHDA, CDR2 SQIVND (reference sequence). The CDR3 consists of 16 residues. The CDR3 loop is CASSIRQGGSTDTQYF. The CDR3 bases are TGTGCCAGTAGTATCCGACAGGGGGGGAGCACAGATACGCAGTATTTT.

This clone was seen only once. The V gene is TRBV27, the J gene TRBJ1-4; unclear D gene. Between the trimmed V and J ends, which lost 5 bases and 5 bases, there was a span of 6 bases. Germline assignment: CDR1 MNHEY and CDR2 SMNVEV (reference sequence). The CDR3 sequence is 12 residues long. CDR3: CASSQRNEKLFF. CDR3 in DNA: TGTGCCAGCAGTCAGAGGAATGAAAAACTGTTTTTT. The full variable domain, with the rest looked up from reference TRBV27 and TRBJ1-4, is EAQVTQNPRYLITVTGKKLTVTCSQNMNHEYMSWYRQDPGLGLRQIYYSMNVEVTDKGDVPEGYKVSRKEKRNFPLILESPSPNQTSLYFCASSQRNEKLFFGSGTQLSVL.

The chain uses TRBV30 and TRBJ2-1; 9 bases agree with TRBD2. The CDR3 loop spans 15 amino acids. Germline V gene lookup returns CDR1 GTSNPN and CDR2 SVGIG (reference sequence). Trimming at V came to 1 base and at J to 2 bases, leaving 3 bases not matched to a gene. In DNA form, the CDR3 reads TGTGCCTGGAGTGACGGGACTAGCCCCTACAATGAGCAGTTCTTC. Its protein is CAWSDGTSPYNEQFF. The full variable domain, completed using reference TRBV30 and TRBJ2-1, is SQTIHQWPATLVQPVGSPLSLECTVEGTSNPNLYWYRQAAGRGLQLLFYSVGIGQISSEVPQNLSASRPQDRQFILSSKKLLLSDSGFYLCAWSDGTSPYNEQFFGPGTRLTVL.

This clone was detected only once. The V and J genes are TRBV5-1 and TRBJ1-2; 12 positions agree with TRBD1. The CDR3 runs to 15 residues. Trimming at V came to 4 bases and at J to 4 bases, leaving 5 bases not matched to a gene. Germline assignment: CDR1 SGHRS and CDR2 YFSETQ. CDR3 DNA sequence: TGCGCCAGCAGCACCCGGGACAGGGGGCCCTATGGCTACACCTTC. This sequence encodes CASSTRDRGPYGYTF.

The chain employs TRBV19 and TRBJ1-1; no clear D gene. The CDR3 is made up of 14 amino acids. Germline values: CDR1 LNHDA, CDR2 SQIVND (reference sequence). Trimming took off 4 bases at V and 2 bases at J, with 11 bases between the two ends. CDR3 in DNA: TGTGCCAGTAGTAGACAATTCTCCAACACTGAAGCTTTCTTT. Residues: CASSRQFSNTEAFF.

The count of this clone is one. The V gene is TRBV5-6, the J gene TRBJ1-5, with D unresolved. Trimming took 0 bases from V and 0 from J, leaving 10 bases between them. This CDR3 spans 16 amino acids. The germline V gene has CDR1 SGHDT and CDR2 YYEEEE. The CDR3: CASSLGGPNSNQPQHF. The DNA for the CDR3 is TGTGCCAGCAGCTTGGGGGGTCCGAATAGCAATCAGCCCCAGCATTTT.

Concerning this clone: Other DNA variants within this sample encode the same CDR3. The chain links TRBV9 to TRBJ1-6; TRBD1 aligns across 8 bases. Germline CDR1 is SGDLS and CDR2 is YYNGEE. V dropped 4 bases and J dropped 7; count of bases not matched to a gene: 4. The CDR3 runs to 14 residues. CDR3 sequence reads: CASSPRQGNSPLHF. CDR3 DNA: TGTGCCAGCAGCCCTCGACAGGGGAATTCACCCCTCCACTTT.